Detailed here is one T cell receptor (beta chain). Antigen specificity is unknown. The record originates from a study of blood T cells in healthy people across ages. Study conclusions and caveats: Expanded clonotype changes were possibly confounded by unknown donor CMV status. Age advanced and TCR beta diversity per million T cells fell, roughly linearly.

The second PCR ran about 6 to 12 cycles with a sample-barcoded 5' primer and J-beta primers. Every cDNA molecule bore a tag from a template-switch adaptor containing 12 random nucleotides. Every sample produced at least 3 million CDR3-containing paired-end reads. TCRdb reprocessed the 5' RACE reads with MiXCR, giving one entry per CDR3 protein. The sample lists 1.4 million or so distinct CDR3 sequences, 40% to 45% occurring once. This CDR3 region has 18 residues. J gave up 5 bases and V 3 bases, and 17 bases lay outside the gene matches. Germline-derived CDR1 and CDR2 are MGHRA and YSYEKL. This rearrangement joins TRBV4-1 to TRBJ1-1, with TRBD1 matching over 8 bases. The origin of this receptor is a woman aged 18-29 years in good health. The sequenced material came from blood. The CDR3 DNA is TGCGCCAGCAGCCACCTACGGCCCCTGACAGGGGCGCGAACTGAAGCTTTCTTT. It codes for CASSHLRPLTGARTEAFF.